This TCR beta chain stems from a study of blood T cell repertoires in COVID-19. For the study at large: The cDNA or gDNA used as material had been derived from T cells, B-cell-depleted T cells, or PBMCs.

The CDR3 covers 14 residues. Trimming removed 1 base from V and 9 bases from J; junction bases left unmatched: 4. Germline CDR1 and CDR2: MGHRA and YSYEKL. Original handling: Quantification of nucleated cells was approximated via reference gene primer amplification. Clones were sequenced by immunoSEQ multiplex PCR, and TCRdb holds only the in-frame ones, with some missing. The V and J calls and the clone size are those of that table, but D and trimming were determined from the DNA. This repertoire shows about 380,000 clones, roughly nine tenths found once; its top ten account for 1.2%. This chain uses TRBV4-1 with TRBJ2-1; 9 bases fit TRBD1. The sequencing sample was made of peripheral blood. The TCR was taken from a man aged 35-49 years with acute or convalescent COVID-19. Here the CDR3 DNA reads TGCGCCAGCAGCCAAGGAACAGGGGGCAGTGAGCAGTTCTTC. Its translation is CASSQGTGGSEQFF.